These 28 T cell receptor beta chains came from one sample sequenced in a study of PD-1 blockade in mismatch repair-deficient tumors. The method was immunoSEQ multiplex PCR; TCRdb's version includes in-frame clones alone and lacks a portion of them. The table lists tens of thousands of clones, around 80% of them singletons, with around 3.4% in the top ten. The specimen comprised peripheral blood, sampled 4 weeks after starting pembrolizumab. All receptors derive from an adult with mismatch repair-deficient cancer.

The chain links TRBV19 to TRBJ1-1; no reliable D call. V lost 1 base and J 6 bases, leaving 3 bases between the germline ends. The CDR3 runs 11 residues. The germline gives CDR1 LNHDA, CDR2 SQIVND (reference sequence). The CDR3: CASSIGAEAFF. CDR3 nucleotides: TGTGCCAGTAGTATAGGCGCTGAAGCTTTCTTT.

The chain has TRBV4-2 and TRBJ1-1; D might be TRBD1 (6 bases). CDR3 length: 15 amino acids. V lost 6 bases and J 1 base, leaving 15 bases between the germline ends. In germline, CDR1 is LGHNA, CDR2 YNFKEQ. For the CDR3, the DNA is TGTGCCAGCAGTTCTAAGGGGGGACAGAACACTGAAGCTTTCTTT. Translated, it gives CASSSKGGQNTEAFF.

The chain carries TRBV7-9 and TRBJ1-4; D may be TRBD1 (6 bases). Deletions cut 3 bases from V and 7 bases from J, with 18 bases between. CDR3 length: 16 amino acids. The germline gives CDR1 SEHNR, CDR2 FQNEAQ (reference sequence). The CDR3 loop is CASSFLSGTSAEKLFF. CDR3 sequence (DNA): TGTGCCAGCAGCTTCCTTTCCGGGACATCTGCTGAAAAACTGTTTTTT.

The chain carries TRBV7-3 and TRBJ2-3; TRBD2 matches 10 bases. CDR1 and CDR2 (germline): SGHTA, FQGTGA. With V trimmed by 5 bases and J by 4 bases, 3 bases remained unmatched. This CDR3 region has 14 residues. The CDR3 reads CASSSLAGADTQYF. CDR3 DNA: TGTGCCAGCAGCAGTCTAGCGGGAGCAGATACGCAGTATTTT.

The chain recombines TRBV2 with TRBJ1-5; TRBD1 aligns across 7 bases. Germline values: CDR1 SNHLY, CDR2 FYNNEI. The CDR3 extends over 14 amino acids. With V trimmed by 4 bases and J by 5 bases, 5 bases remained unmatched. CDR3 sequence reads: CASSVRDSYQPQHF. DNA of the CDR3: TGTGCCAGCAGTGTTCGGGACAGCTATCAGCCCCAGCATTTT.

The chain employs TRBV28 and TRBJ2-5; a possible D gene is TRBD2 (5 bases). The CDR3 consists of 13 residues. V dropped 6 bases and J dropped 2 bases, with 10 bases sitting between them. Germline loops: CDR1 MDHEN, CDR2 SYDVKM. CDR3 residues: CASRPSGQETQYF. The CDR3 nucleotides read TGTGCCAGCAGACCGAGCGGACAAGAGACCCAGTACTTC.

This clone turned up a few times. The chain carries TRBV19 and TRBJ1-5; D is unresolved. Looked up from germline, CDR1 is LNHDA and CDR2 is SQIVND (reference sequence). The V gene lost 5 bases and the J gene lost 4 bases, with 6 bases spanning the gap. This CDR3 has 12 amino acids. CDR3 amino acids: CASSDWNQPQHF. DNA of the CDR3: TGTGCCAGTAGTGACTGGAATCAGCCCCAGCATTTT. The complete variable domain, with remaining parts taken from reference TRBV19 and TRBJ1-5, reads DGGITQSPKYLFRKEGQNVTLSCEQNLNHDAMYWYRQDPGQGLRLIYYSQIVNDFQKGDIAEGYSVSREKKESFPLTVTSAQKNPTAFYLCASSDWNQPQHFGDGTRLSIL.

This clone was seen a handful of times. V and J are TRBV18 and TRBJ1-1, with a weak D call TRBD1 (6 bases). Deletions cut 3 bases from V and 0 bases from J, with 14 bases between. Per germline, CDR1 KGHSH and CDR2 LQKENI. This CDR3 is 16 amino acids long. The CDR3 coding sequence is TGTGCCAGCTCACCCGGACAGCTCATACTGAACACTGAAGCTTTCTTT. This encodes CASSPGQLILNTEAFF.

This clone is labeled as medium-sized. V usage is TRBV9 and J usage is TRBJ2-2; possible D gene TRBD1, 5 bases. The V end lost 6 bases, the J end lost 6 bases, and 12 bases lay between the germline ends. The CDR3 is 13 residues long. Germline CDR1 SGDLS, CDR2 YYNGEE. The CDR3 spells CASTQGGSGELFF. CDR3 DNA: TGTGCCAGCACCCAGGGTGGATCCGGGGAGCTGTTTTTT.

The rearrangement uses TRBV30 and TRBJ2-1; D unclear. The CDR3 sequence is 10 residues long. V dropped 4 bases and J dropped 5 bases, with 3 bases sitting between them. Germline CDR1 reads GTSNPN; CDR2 reads SVGIG (reference sequence). Written as DNA, the CDR3 is TGTGCCTGGAACCACAATGAGCAGTTCTTC. Amino acid sequence: CAWNHNEQFF.

The V and J genes are TRBV4-1 and TRBJ2-1; TRBD2 agrees at 10 bases. CDR1 is MGHRA and CDR2 is YSYEKL in the germline V gene. With 0 bases clipped from V and 3 bases from J, the junction kept 8 bases outside the gene matches. The CDR3 covers 18 residues. CDR3 DNA: TGCGCCAGCAGCCAAGATGCGCCGGGACTAGCGAGCTACAATGAGCAGTTCTTC. Translation: CASSQDAPGLASYNEQFF.

The chain carries TRBV5-1 and TRBJ2-2, with D possibly TRBD1 on 5 matching bases. V was cut by 0 bases and J by 4 bases, with 10 bases left in between. This CDR3 has 15 amino acids. From germline, CDR1 is SGHRS and CDR2 YFSETQ. CDR3 sequence (DNA): TGCGCCAGCAGCTTGGAAGGGGTGTTCACCGGGGAGCTGTTTTTT. Amino acid sequence: CASSLEGVFTGELFF.

This clone was detected a few times. The chain has TRBV10-3 and TRBJ1-2; 10 bases agree with TRBD1. V lost 9 bases to trimming and J lost 4 bases; unmatched junction nucleotides: 5. The CDR3 has 13 amino acids. Germline CDR1 is ENHRY and CDR2 is SYGVKD. The CDR3 here is CAMAGQGSYGYTF. CDR3 in DNA: TGTGCCATGGCGGGACAGGGGAGCTATGGCTACACCTTC.

Here the CDR3 DNA reads TGTGCCAGCAGTGATATGAGTGAAAAACTGTTTTTT. This codes for CASSDMSEKLFF. The chain links TRBV25-1 to TRBJ1-4, with unresolved D. The length of the CDR3 is 12 residues. V lost 3 bases to trimming and J lost 7 bases, with 6 bases between them. Germline loops: CDR1 MGHDK, CDR2 SYGVNS.

V is TRBV7-6 and J is TRBJ2-5; 10 bases line up with TRBD2. Germline V gene sequence: CDR1 SGHVS, CDR2 FNYEAQ. This CDR3 spans 15 amino acids. V lost 4 bases and J lost 2; bases outside the gene matches: 4. The CDR3 region is CASSSEREGQETQYF. The CDR3 DNA reads TGTGCCAGCAGCTCGGAGCGGGAGGGACAAGAGACCCAGTACTTC.

The chain uses TRBV7-2 and TRBJ2-3; the D is unclear. Deletions cut 1 base from V and 4 bases from J, with 9 bases between. The germline V gene has CDR1 SGHTA and CDR2 FQGNSA. The CDR3 is 14 amino acids. The CDR3 DNA follows: TGTGCCAGCAGCTTAGTCGTGCTCTCAGATACGCAGTATTTT. It codes for CASSLVVLSDTQYF.

This chain links TRBV7-8 with TRBJ1-5; 9 nucleotides match TRBD1. The V gene end was trimmed by 1 base and the J gene end by 2 bases; junction bases not matched to a gene: 6. The CDR3 extends over 17 amino acids. Germline-derived CDR1 and CDR2 are SGHVS and FQNEAQ. Here the CDR3 DNA reads TGTGCCAGCAGCTTAGAAAGTGGGGACAGGGGCAATCAGCCCCAGCATTTT. Amino acid sequence: CASSLESGDRGNQPQHF.

In its sample, this clone was seen once. The chain combines TRBV29-1 with TRBJ1-1; the D gene is possibly TRBD1 (6 bases). This CDR3 is 14 amino acids long. Trimming removed 2 bases at V and 6 bases at J, with 16 bases between. CDR1 and CDR2 (germline): SQVTM, ANQGSEA. This CDR3 is CSVELSPGASEAFF. CDR3 sequence (DNA): TGCAGCGTTGAACTATCGCCAGGGGCTTCTGAAGCTTTCTTT.

The chain is built from TRBV29-1 and TRBJ2-1, with D uncertain. V was pared by 7 bases and J by 6 bases, with 16 bases between. CDR1 and CDR2 from the germline V gene are SQVTM and ANQGSEA. CDR3 length equals 13 residues. This CDR3 is CSASSFSFNEQFF. The CDR3 region has the DNA TGCAGCGCCTCGTCTTTTTCGTTCAATGAGCAGTTCTTC.

This chain joins TRBV11-2 and TRBJ2-1, with D perhaps TRBD2 (6 bases). Germline V gives CDR1 SGHAT, CDR2 FQNNGV. The CDR3 runs 15 residues. The V end was cut by 1 base, the J end by 4 bases, with 11 bases between. CDR3 residues: CASSLGLATYNEQFF. The CDR3 DNA follows: TGTGCCAGCAGCTTAGGTCTAGCGACGTACAATGAGCAGTTCTTC.

Turning to this clone: Other DNA sequences in this sample translate to the same CDR3. The chain employs TRBV5-4 and TRBJ2-1; 11 positions agree with TRBD2. The V and J ends lost 4 bases and 3 bases, in that order; junction bases with no gene match: 3. Per the germline V gene, CDR1 is SGHNT and CDR2 is YYREEE (reference sequence). This CDR3 contains 15 residues. The CDR3 DNA reads TGTGCCAGCAGCCTCACTAGCGGGAGCTACAATGAGCAGTTCTTC. Encoded protein: CASSLTSGSYNEQFF.

The chain joins TRBV5-4 to TRBJ1-2; D remains unclear. Per germline, CDR1 SGHNT and CDR2 YYREEE (reference sequence). With 2 bases removed from V and 6 bases from J, the gap between germline ends came to 11 bases. The CDR3 runs 13 residues. The DNA of the CDR3 is TGTGCCAGCAGCTTCTCAAGGGAGCATGGCTACACCTTC. Residues: CASSFSREHGYTF.

This chain uses TRBV4-2 with TRBJ1-1; 8 bases align to TRBD1. The germline CDR1 and CDR2 sequences are LGHNA and YNFKEQ. This CDR3 is built from 16 residues. After removal of 5 bases from V and 0 bases from J, the junction contained 8 bases not matched to a gene. The CDR3 region is CASSSAGGSVNTEAFF. The CDR3 coding sequence is TGTGCCAGCAGCAGTGCAGGGGGCAGCGTGAACACTGAAGCTTTCTTT.

The chain combines TRBV4-1 with TRBJ1-5; a possible D gene is TRBD1 (6 bases). The germline V and J ends were trimmed by 3 bases and 1 base, with 13 bases remaining between them. CDR3 length: 16 residues. The germline CDR1 and CDR2 sequences are MGHRA and YSYEKL. CDR3 sequence (DNA): TGCGCCAGCAGCCACAGTGGGGGCCCCAGCAATCAGCCCCAGCATTTT. This sequence encodes CASSHSGGPSNQPQHF.

The chain employs TRBV10-3 and TRBJ2-2; perhaps TRBD2 as D (5 bases). Germline assignment: CDR1 ENHRY and CDR2 SYGVKD. The CDR3 is made up of 14 amino acids. The ends were cut back, 7 bases at V and 6 bases at J, with 15 bases in the middle. CDR3 bases: TGTGCCATCAAAGCTAGCTCGAGTGCCGGGGAGCTGTTTTTT. Translated: CAIKASSSAGELFF.

The rearrangement uses TRBV27 and TRBJ1-3; no definite D call. Between the trimmed V and J ends, which lost 0 bases and 4 bases, there was a span of 4 bases. The CDR3 covers 13 residues. Germline V gene lookup returns CDR1 MNHEY and CDR2 SMNVEV (reference sequence). CDR3 sequence: CASSLSTGNTIYF. The CDR3 DNA follows: TGTGCCAGCAGTTTATCTACCGGAAACACCATATATTTT.

This clone is a singleton in its sample. The chain links TRBV30 to TRBJ1-4, with TRBD1 matching 8 bases. V trimming: 3 bases; J trimming: 7 bases; junction bases outside the gene matches: 7. The CDR3 has 14 residues. Germline V CDR1 and CDR2: GTSNPN, SVGIG (reference sequence). The CDR3 region is CAWSPGQVIEKLFF. The CDR3, as DNA: TGTGCCTGGAGCCCGGGACAGGTGATTGAAAAACTGTTTTTT.

The J gene is TRBJ2-7, the V gene TRBV5-1; 8 bases line up with TRBD2. The CDR3 has 14 residues. In germline, CDR1 is SGHRS, CDR2 YFSETQ. V trimming: 4 bases; J trimming: 2 bases; junction bases outside the gene matches: 5. CDR3 nucleotide sequence: TGCGCCAGCAGCCCGGCTAGCGGGCCCTACGAGCAGTACTTC. This translates into CASSPASGPYEQYF.